A single sample is the source of the 31 T cell receptor beta chains below, sequenced in a study of vaccination effects on CD4 cells after COVID-19. Their antigen targets remain unknown. The assay was immunoSEQ multiplex PCR, and TCRdb's table has in-frame clones only and misses some. Here the sample spans around 53,000 clones, under 85% being singletons. When around 10 days of culture had elapsed, CD4+ T cells were isolated. This individual contracted SARS-CoV-2 between March and December 2020, as verified by PCR. Each participant received a vaccine that was either BNT162b2 or mRNA-1273, given as two doses. The input for sequencing was CD4+ T cells from PBMCs cultured without peptide, taken after COVID-19 vaccination. The receptor set was obtained from a human donor who had a prior SARS-CoV-2 infection.

V gene TRBV5-1 combines with J gene TRBJ2-7; TRBD1 matches 7 bases. This CDR3 spans 16 amino acids. The V gene's germline CDR1 is SGHRS and CDR2 YFSETQ. The ends lost 0 bases at V and 5 bases at J; junction bases unmatched: 11. CDR3 amino acids: CASSLEGGQVGDEQYF. CDR3 in DNA: TGCGCCAGCAGCTTGGAAGGCGGACAGGTGGGCGACGAGCAGTACTTC.

The chain has TRBV7-2 and TRBJ1-2, with 8 positions matching TRBD1. Germline assignment: CDR1 SGHTA and CDR2 FQGNSA. The CDR3 extends over 15 amino acids. V lost 2 bases and J lost 3; bases outside the gene matches: 5. The CDR3 sequence is CASSLWTGSDYGYTF. For the CDR3, the DNA is TGTGCCAGCAGCTTATGGACAGGGTCGGACTATGGCTACACCTTC.

J is TRBJ2-7 and V is TRBV6-2 or TRBV6-3, with D possibly TRBD2 on 5 matching bases. The germline V and J ends were trimmed by 6 bases and 6 bases, with 18 bases remaining between them. The CDR3 is 14 residues long. CDR1 is MNHEY and CDR2 is SVGEGT in the germline V gene. CDR3 nucleotides: TGTGCCAGCAGCCCACGGGATCCTTATTCCGAGCAGTACTTC. This gives the protein CASSPRDPYSEQYF.

This clone was detected only a few times. This sequence joins TRBV5-8 and TRBJ2-3; 7 bases match TRBD1. This CDR3 region has 16 residues. Per germline, CDR1 SGHTS and CDR2 YDEGEE. Trimming cost V 2 bases and J 4 bases; bases outside gene matches: 10. The CDR3, as DNA: TGTGCCAGCAGCTTCAATGACGACAGGGCGGCAGATACGCAGTATTTT. This codes for CASSFNDDRAADTQYF.

V usage is TRBV9 and J usage is TRBJ2-2; maybe TRBD2 (6 bases). V was clipped by 3 bases and J by 7 bases, with 16 bases between them. The CDR3 has 15 residues. Germline V gene data show CDR1 as SGDLS and CDR2 as YYNGEE. The CDR3 is CASSGGLLVDGELFF. In DNA form, the CDR3 reads TGTGCCAGCAGCGGGGGACTCTTAGTTGACGGGGAGCTGTTTTTT.

This clone came up a few times. The V call is TRBV4-1, the J call TRBJ2-3; 16 bases are a match to TRBD2. Trimming removed 2 bases from V and 7 bases from J; junction bases left unmatched: 6. The CDR3 loop spans 17 amino acids. The germline V gene has CDR1 MGHRA and CDR2 YSYEKL. The CDR3 protein is CASSQTGLAGGWHTQYF. The CDR3, as DNA: TGCGCCAGCAGCCAAACGGGACTAGCGGGAGGGTGGCATACGCAGTATTTT.

There are a few counts of this clone. The chain combines TRBV5-1 with TRBJ1-2; tentative D call: TRBD1 (5 bases). Trimming removed 1 base at V and 4 bases at J, with 5 bases between. This CDR3 spans 12 amino acids. CDR1 and CDR2 from the germline V gene are SGHRS and YFSETQ. The CDR3 DNA is TGCGCCAGCAGCTTGCAGGGCTATGGCTACACCTTC. Protein: CASSLQGYGYTF.

This chain joins TRBV6-1 and TRBJ1-2; 11 bases are a match to TRBD1. Per the germline V gene, CDR1 is MNHNS and CDR2 is SASEGT. This CDR3 is 16 amino acids long. Trimming cost V 2 bases and J 6 bases; bases outside gene matches: 8. DNA for the CDR3: TGTGCCAGCAGTGAACTAGGGGGGACAGGGGGAGATGGCTACACCTTC. This gives the protein CASSELGGTGGDGYTF.

This chain joins TRBV5-1 and TRBJ2-7; 8 nucleotides agree with TRBD1. Trimming removed 3 bases from V and 5 bases from J; junction bases left unmatched: 4. The germline V gene encodes CDR1 SGHRS and CDR2 YFSETQ. CDR3 length equals 13 residues. DNA of the CDR3: TGCGCCAGCAGCTATGGACAGGGCGACGAGCAGTACTTC. Amino acid sequence: CASSYGQGDEQYF.

The V and J genes are TRBV4-3 and TRBJ1-4, with D perhaps TRBD1 (5 bases). CDR3 size: 15 residues. CDR1 is LGHNA and CDR2 is YSLEER in the germline V gene. The ends were cut back, 4 bases at V and 3 bases at J, with 12 bases in the middle. As DNA, the CDR3 is TGCGCCAGCAGCCCCTCGGGCAGGGCTAATGAAAAACTGTTTTTT. Encoded protein: CASSPSGRANEKLFF.

This sequence joins TRBV5-1 and TRBJ2-3; TRBD2 aligns across 7 bases. The CDR3 has 15 amino acids. Per germline, CDR1 SGHRS and CDR2 YFSETQ. V shed 1 base and J 3 bases; nucleotides not matched to a gene: 5. The CDR3 DNA is TGCGCCAGCAGCTTGAATCCTAGCGGTACAGATACGCAGTATTTT. Translation gives CASSLNPSGTDTQYF.

The genes are TRBV7-2 and TRBJ2-2; the match to TRBD2 covers 9 bases. V lost 3 bases and J lost 4; bases outside the gene matches: 3. The CDR3 covers 15 residues. Germline CDR1 is SGHTA and CDR2 is FQGNSA. The CDR3 coding sequence is TGTGCCAGCAGCTTCGCGGGGGGGAGCACCGGGGAGCTGTTTTTT. Its protein is CASSFAGGSTGELFF.

The chain recombines TRBV2 with TRBJ2-7; 11 bases fit TRBD2. The V gene end was trimmed by 10 bases and the J gene end by 3 bases; junction bases not matched to a gene: 8. Germline CDR1 is SNHLY and CDR2 is FYNNEI. This CDR3 contains 14 residues. For the CDR3, the DNA is TGTGCCACCCAGACTAGCGGGAACCTCTACGAGCAGTACTTC. Translated: CATQTSGNLYEQYF.

This clone came up once. CDR3 nucleotides: TGTGCCAGCAGCTTGGTGTCGCGCAGGGAAAGGGAAGAGACCCAGTACTTC. Protein: CASSLVSRREREETQYF. The chain employs TRBV5-6 and TRBJ2-5, with TRBD1 as a possible D gene (5 bases). CDR3 length: 17 amino acids. Germline CDR1 reads SGHDT; CDR2 reads YYEEEE. Trimming left V 0 bases short and J 3 bases short, with 18 bases between.

The chain recombines TRBV19 with TRBJ1-6; D is undetermined. The CDR3 runs to 14 residues. CDR1 is LNHDA and CDR2 is SQIVND in the germline V gene (reference sequence). Between the trimmed V and J ends, which lost 4 bases and 10 bases, there was a span of 14 bases. CDR3 DNA: TGTGCCAGTAGTAGGTATGGGGTCGGGTCACCCCTCCACTTT. Translating it yields CASSRYGVGSPLHF.

This chain uses TRBV11-3 with TRBJ2-7; D is unclear. Trimming took off 5 bases at V and 5 bases at J, with 22 bases between the two ends. This CDR3 is 16 amino acids long. Germline V gives CDR1 SGHNT, CDR2 YENEEA. CDR3 bases: TGTGCCAGCAGCCCCCAAATGCAGGAGCCTCTGAACGAGCAGTACTTC. Translated: CASSPQMQEPLNEQYF.

Of note for this clone: A junction boundary mismatches the germline segment, possibly from a read error. The sample contains more than one DNA sequence encoding this CDR3. V usage is TRBV3-1 (or the pseudogene TRBV3-2) and J usage is TRBJ2-1, with D perhaps matching TRBD2 (5 bases). This CDR3 is built from 15 residues. Germline V gene sequence: CDR1 LGHDT, CDR2 YNNKEL (reference sequence). CDR3 nucleotide sequence: TGTGCCAGCAGCCAGCTCGGGGTCTCCTACAATGAGCAATTCTTC. It translates to CASSQLGVSYNEQFF.

The chain links TRBV5-6 to TRBJ1-2, with a tentative D call TRBD1 (6 bases). Trimming cost V 6 bases and J 0 bases, with 18 bases left between them. The CDR3 contains 16 residues. CDR1 SGHDT and CDR2 YYEEEE come from the germline V gene. The CDR3 loop reads CASNVLLRGTNYGYTF. Here the CDR3 DNA reads TGTGCCAGCAACGTTCTTCTGAGGGGGACTAACTATGGCTACACCTTC.

J is TRBJ2-7 and V is TRBV6-2 or TRBV6-3; TRBD2 matches 8 bases. The CDR3 spans 18 residues. Trimming cost V 2 bases and J 2 bases; bases outside gene matches: 14. In germline, CDR1 is MNHEY, CDR2 SVGEGT. CDR3 loop: CASSYHPISGGLTYEQYF. Written as DNA, the CDR3 is TGTGCCAGCAGTTACCATCCTATCAGCGGGGGACTAACCTACGAGCAGTACTTC.

This clone was seen more than once but under ten times. The gene calls are TRBV15 and TRBJ1-5, with D unclear. Germline V CDR1 and CDR2: LNHNV, YYDKDF (reference sequence). The V and J ends lost 1 base and 6 bases respectively, with 10 bases between them. The CDR3 covers 14 residues. CDR3 sequence: CATSRGEPSQPQHF. As DNA, the CDR3 is TGTGCCACCAGCAGAGGAGAGCCCAGTCAGCCCCAGCATTTT. The full variable domain, completed using reference TRBV15 and TRBJ1-5, is DAMVIQNPRYQVTQFGKPVTLSCSQTLNHNVMYWYQQKSSQAPKLLFHYYDKDFNNEADTPDNFQSRRPNTSFCFLDIRSPGLGDTAMYLCATSRGEPSQPQHFGDGTRLSIL.

The chain employs TRBV3-1 (or the pseudogene TRBV3-2) and TRBJ1-4; 7 bases fit TRBD1. Germline trimming cut 1 base from V and 8 bases from J; bases unmatched to any gene: 4. This CDR3 is 14 amino acids long. Germline V gives CDR1 LGHDT, CDR2 YNNKEL (reference sequence). The CDR3 region has the DNA TGTGCCAGCAGCCAAGCAGGGGGTGGCGAAAAACTGTTTTTT. This sequence encodes CASSQAGGGEKLFF.

This rearrangement joins TRBV7-2 to TRBJ2-3, with D possibly TRBD2 on 6 matching bases. Germline V gives CDR1 SGHTA, CDR2 FQGNSA. The CDR3 totals 15 residues. V was shortened by 2 bases and J by 1 base, with 10 bases between the two germline ends. The CDR3 spells CASSLFWGGTDTQYF. The CDR3 bases are TGTGCCAGCAGCTTATTCTGGGGGGGCACAGATACGCAGTATTTT.

The gene calls are TRBV2 and TRBJ1-4; D is possibly TRBD1 (6 bases). With 6 bases removed from V and 4 bases from J, the gap between germline ends came to 12 bases. The CDR3 contains 14 residues. CDR1 is SNHLY, CDR2 FYNNEI, per germline. The CDR3 spells CASRPDRLNEKLFF. The CDR3 coding sequence is TGTGCCAGCAGACCTGACAGGCTTAATGAAAAACTGTTTTTT.

This clone turned up a few times. This rearrangement joins TRBV7-2 to TRBJ2-7; D gene ambiguous. The CDR3 contains 14 residues. Germline V CDR1 and CDR2: SGHTA, FQGNSA. V was clipped by 6 bases and J by 1 base, with 13 bases between them. CDR3: CASSSHPRSYEQYF. The CDR3 nucleotides are TGTGCCAGCAGTTCCCATCCACGGTCCTACGAGCAGTACTTC.

This rearrangement joins TRBV19 to TRBJ2-1; D remains unclear. Trimming took 0 bases from V and 0 from J, leaving 9 bases between them. The germline CDR1 and CDR2 sequences are LNHDA and SQIVND (reference sequence). The CDR3 totals 16 residues. CDR3 amino acids: CASSIDGRSSYNEQFF. CDR3 coding DNA: TGTGCCAGTAGTATAGATGGGCGGAGCTCCTACAATGAGCAGTTCTTC.

The genes are TRBV5-4 and TRBJ2-1, with TRBD1 matching 10 bases. CDR1 SGHNT and CDR2 YYREEE come from the germline V gene (reference sequence). CDR3 size: 18 residues. The junction had 16 bases not matched to a gene; V was cut back by 4 bases and J by 6 bases. CDR3 sequence reads: CASSGSGQGFVPSNEQFF. For the CDR3, the DNA is TGTGCCAGCAGCGGGTCGGGACAGGGGTTCGTTCCGTCCAATGAGCAGTTCTTC.

The chain has TRBV5-1 and TRBJ1-4, with unresolved D. Trimming took off 0 bases at V and 8 bases at J, with 14 bases between the two ends. The CDR3 extends over 15 amino acids. Germline V gene lookup returns CDR1 SGHRS and CDR2 YFSETQ. The chain's CDR3 is CASSLAWGFGEKLFF. DNA for the CDR3: TGCGCCAGCAGCTTGGCCTGGGGTTTCGGCGAAAAACTGTTTTTT.

This clone was counted only a few times. V and J are TRBV4-1 and TRBJ1-2; D is unresolved. From germline, CDR1 is MGHRA and CDR2 YSYEKL. This CDR3 contains 16 residues. Deletions cut 1 base from V and 0 bases from J, with 12 bases between. The CDR3 is CASSQVFGITNYGYTF. CDR3 nucleotide sequence: TGCGCCAGCAGCCAAGTATTTGGCATTACTAACTATGGCTACACCTTC.

The chain joins TRBV5-4 to TRBJ2-1, with TRBD2 identical over 7 bases. V lost 2 bases, J lost 6 bases, and 5 bases stayed unmatched. CDR1 is SGHNT, CDR2 YYREEE, per germline (reference sequence). The CDR3 spans 14 residues. The DNA for the CDR3 is TGTGCCAGCAGCTTTGCTAGCGGAGGCAATGAGCAGTTCTTC. Protein: CASSFASGGNEQFF.

Remarks on this clone: The same CDR3 also results from other DNA sequences found in this sample. The V call is TRBV5-6, the J call TRBJ2-4; perhaps TRBD2 as D (5 bases). Between the trimmed V and J ends, which lost 7 bases and 6 bases, there was a span of 20 bases. CDR1 is SGHDT, CDR2 YYEEEE, per germline. The CDR3 length is 15 residues. CDR3 amino acids: CASGALGGPPNIQYF. In DNA form, the CDR3 reads TGTGCCAGCGGAGCTCTAGGAGGCCCCCCAAACATTCAGTACTTC.

The rearrangement links TRBV2 to TRBJ2-3, with TRBD2 matching 9 bases. The CDR3 consists of 20 residues. The germline gives CDR1 SNHLY, CDR2 FYNNEI. V gave up 4 bases and J gave up 0 bases; unmatched junction bases: 17. The CDR3 here is CASSGGVLSGGHTSTDTQYF. The DNA of the CDR3 is TGTGCCAGCAGTGGCGGGGTACTAAGCGGGGGGCACACTAGCACAGATACGCAGTATTTT.